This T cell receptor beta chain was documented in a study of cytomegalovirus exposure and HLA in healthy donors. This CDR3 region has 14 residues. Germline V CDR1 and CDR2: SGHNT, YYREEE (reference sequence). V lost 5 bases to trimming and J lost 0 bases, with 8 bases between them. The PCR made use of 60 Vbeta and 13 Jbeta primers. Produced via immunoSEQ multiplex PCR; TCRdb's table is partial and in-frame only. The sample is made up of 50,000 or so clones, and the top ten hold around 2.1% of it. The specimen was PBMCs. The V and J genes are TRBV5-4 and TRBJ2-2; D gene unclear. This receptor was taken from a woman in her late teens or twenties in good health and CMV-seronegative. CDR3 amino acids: CASRPQTNTGELFF. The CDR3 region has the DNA TGTGCCAGCAGACCCCAGACGAACACCGGGGAGCTGTTTTTT.